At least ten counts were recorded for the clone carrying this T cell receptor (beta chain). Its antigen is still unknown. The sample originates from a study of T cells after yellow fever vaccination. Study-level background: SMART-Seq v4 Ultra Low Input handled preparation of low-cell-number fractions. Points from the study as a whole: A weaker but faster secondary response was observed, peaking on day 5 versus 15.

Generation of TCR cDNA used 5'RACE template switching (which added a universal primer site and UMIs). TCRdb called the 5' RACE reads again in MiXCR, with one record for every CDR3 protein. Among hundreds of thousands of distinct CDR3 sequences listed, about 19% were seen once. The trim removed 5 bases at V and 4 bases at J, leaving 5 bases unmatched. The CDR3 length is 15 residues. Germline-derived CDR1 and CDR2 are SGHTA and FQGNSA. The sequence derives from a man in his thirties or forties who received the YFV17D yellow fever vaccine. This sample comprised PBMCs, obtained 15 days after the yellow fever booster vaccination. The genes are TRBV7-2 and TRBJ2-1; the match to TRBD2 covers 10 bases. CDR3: CASSRGLADYNEQFF. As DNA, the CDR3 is TGTGCCAGCAGCCGAGGACTAGCGGATTACAATGAGCAGTTCTTC.